This entry concerns a single T cell receptor (beta chain). The antigen is not known. TCR alpha and TCR beta cDNA libraries carrying sample barcodes and UMIs were produced by 5'RACE using constant-segment primers. TCRdb itself ran the 5' RACE reads through MiXCR, one entry per CDR3 protein. The data hold 470,000 or so distinct CDR3 sequences, with about 20% observed a single time. This sample is part of a study of T-cell memory formation after mild COVID-19. Study results and limitations: Within pre-infection memory, some responding clones were found, suggesting cross-reactive memory joined. Day 15 to 85 contractors were CD4/CD8 balanced; later expanders leaned CD4+.

Trimming removed 0 bases from V and 1 base from J; junction bases left unmatched: 5. The CDR3 is made up of 17 amino acids. Germline V lookup: CDR1 SGHVS, CDR2 FQNEAQ. The chain links TRBV7-8 to TRBJ2-2; TRBD2 aligns across 7 bases. Sequenced input: PBMCs or a T cell subset sorted from them (not recorded which). The sequence was obtained from a man between 18 and 35 years old who had mild COVID-19 (a few samples of this study predate the infection). Cell type and time point are not known. CDR3: CASSLARLAENTGELFF. In DNA, the CDR3 is TGTGCCAGCAGCTTAGCGAGGCTAGCGGAGAACACCGGGGAGCTGTTTTTT.